Included here is one T cell receptor beta chain sequence, with context. The time point was: pre-sensitization, week 0. The treatment was: therapeutic diphenylcyclopropenone sensitization with weekly scalp DPC. TCRdb re-called the RACE reads with MiXCR, one entry per CDR3 protein. This sample has about 110,000 distinct CDR3 sequences; 12% occur once, and the top ten carry more than 1.5%. V was trimmed by 5 bases and J by 1 base, leaving 11 bases between them. The CDR3 is 13 amino acids. Germline V gene sequence: CDR1 SQVTM, CDR2 ANQGSEA. The record originates from a study of human T cells and chemical hapten exposure.

The source material was whole blood, sampled in connection with sensitization to the hapten diphenylcyclopropenone (DPC). The chain carries TRBV29-1 and TRBJ1-1, with TRBD1 as a possible D gene (5 bases). The sequence derives from a woman aged 50 to 65 with alopecia areata. Some clones in this sample may be carry-over from other donors' samples. CDR3 in amino acids: CSVRPRANTEAFF. The CDR3 bases are TGCAGCGTTCGCCCCAGGGCGAACACTGAAGCTTTCTTT.